This T cell receptor (beta chain) is drawn from a study of T cell responses to AZD1222 COVID-19 vaccine. The study, taken as a whole, reports: Among vaccine-associated CD4 TCRs, coverage spanned spike, with dominance at 160-218 and 743-854.

Measured with immunoSEQ multiplex PCR; TCRdb has only the in-frame clones, and not every one. In the table there are approximately 61,000 clones, about 81% of which are singletons. The count of this clone is one. Its cognate antigen is unknown. The junction shows a germline mismatch at one end, possibly a read error. Germline V gene sequence: CDR1 SGDLS, CDR2 YYNGEE. This CDR3 contains 14 residues. This TCR derives from an adult who received the AZD1222 COVID-19 vaccine. Sample: peripheral blood, taken 28 days after the second AZD1222 dose. The V gene is TRBV9, the J gene TRBJ2-7; TRBD2 aligns across 8 bases. CDR3 protein: CASSVSGSSDEQYF. As DNA, the CDR3 is TGTGCCAGCAGCGTAAGCGGGAGCTCCGACGAGCAGTACTTC.